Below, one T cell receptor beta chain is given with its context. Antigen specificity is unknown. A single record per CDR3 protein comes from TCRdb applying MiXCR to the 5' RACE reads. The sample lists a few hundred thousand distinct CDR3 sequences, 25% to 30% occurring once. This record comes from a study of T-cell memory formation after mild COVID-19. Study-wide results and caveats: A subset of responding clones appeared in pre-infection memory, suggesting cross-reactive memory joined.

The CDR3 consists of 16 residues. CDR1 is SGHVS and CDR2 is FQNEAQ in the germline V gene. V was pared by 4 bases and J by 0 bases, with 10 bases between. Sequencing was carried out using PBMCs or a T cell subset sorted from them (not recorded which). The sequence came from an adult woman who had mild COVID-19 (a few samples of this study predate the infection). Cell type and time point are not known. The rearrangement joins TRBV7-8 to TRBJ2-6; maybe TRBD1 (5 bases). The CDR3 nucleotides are TGTGCCAGCAGCTCAGGCAGGGTCTCTGGGGCCAACGTCCTGACTTTC. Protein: CASSSGRVSGANVLTF.